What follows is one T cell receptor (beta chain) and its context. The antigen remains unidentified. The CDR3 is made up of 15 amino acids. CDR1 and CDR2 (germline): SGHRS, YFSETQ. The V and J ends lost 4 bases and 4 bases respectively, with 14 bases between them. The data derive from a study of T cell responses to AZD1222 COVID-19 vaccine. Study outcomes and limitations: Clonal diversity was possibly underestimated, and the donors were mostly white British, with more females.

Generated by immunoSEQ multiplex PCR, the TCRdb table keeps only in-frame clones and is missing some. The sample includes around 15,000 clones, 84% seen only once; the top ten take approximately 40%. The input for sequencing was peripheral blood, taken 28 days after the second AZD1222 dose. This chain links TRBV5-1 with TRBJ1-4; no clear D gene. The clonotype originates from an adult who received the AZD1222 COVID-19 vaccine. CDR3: CASSPRSEGNEKLFF. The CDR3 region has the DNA TGCGCCAGCAGCCCCAGGTCAGAGGGTAATGAAAAACTGTTTTTT.